The sequence of this T cell receptor (beta chain) was determined in a study of beta chain features in type 1 diabetes. About the research overall: No age, gender or cell yield differences were seen between patients and healthy donors.

Sequenced material consisted of expressed TCRB transcripts (all of the isolated RNA was reverse transcribed). The data were produced by immunoSEQ multiplex PCR, yet TCRdb's version contains in-frame clones alone and is incomplete. Among under 20,000 clones listed, 40% to 55% were seen once. This CDR3 spans 12 amino acids. The V gene's germline CDR1 is SGHTA and CDR2 FQGNSA. With 4 bases clipped from V and 10 bases from J, the junction kept 6 bases outside the gene matches. The TCR sequence derives from a woman aged 40-49 years in good health. Specimen: stem cell memory CD4+ T cells from blood. This chain connects TRBV7-2 to TRBJ1-1; the match to TRBD1 covers 7 bases. CDR3 DNA sequence: TGTGCCAGCAGCTCGTATACAGGGGTAGCTTTCTTT. This encodes CASSSYTGVAFF.